These 29 T cell receptor beta chains were all obtained from the same sample, sequenced in a study of cytomegalovirus exposure and HLA in healthy donors. Primers: 60 Vbeta forward and 13 Jbeta reverse. Produced via immunoSEQ multiplex PCR; TCRdb's table is partial and in-frame only. The sample records 150,000 to 200,000 clones, more than 70% being singletons. The sequenced material came from PBMCs. Receptors were obtained from a girl between 10 and 17 years old in good health and CMV-seronegative.

This chain connects TRBV20-1 to TRBJ1-2, with TRBD1 as a possible D gene (5 bases). Germline CDR1 DFQATT, CDR2 SNEGSKA (reference sequence). The CDR3 consists of 11 residues. V lost 1 base and J lost 14, with 14 bases in between. CDR3 DNA sequence: TGCAGTGCTAGAGCCGGGACTGGGCGGACCTTC. It is translated as CSARAGTGRTF.

The chain employs TRBV28 and TRBJ1-2; the match to TRBD1 covers 9 bases. Looked up from germline, CDR1 is MDHEN and CDR2 is SYDVKM. The CDR3 has 18 amino acids. V was pared by 3 bases and J by 2 bases, with 13 bases of the junction left unmatched. The CDR3: CASSFRARTGAPNYGYTF. DNA for the CDR3: TGTGCCAGCAGTTTTCGCGCGAGGACAGGGGCCCCGAACTATGGCTACACCTTC.

The gene calls are TRBV19 and TRBJ1-4; D might be TRBD1 (6 bases). CDR1 LNHDA and CDR2 SQIVND come from the germline V gene (reference sequence). The CDR3 runs 14 residues. Trimming removed 8 bases at V and 0 bases at J, with 10 bases between. In DNA, the CDR3 is TGTGCCAGTGGTTCAGGGGCAACTAATGAAAAACTGTTTTTT. Translating gives CASGSGATNEKLFF.

The rearrangement joins TRBV4-1 to TRBJ1-2; D possibly corresponds to TRBD1 (5 bases). V was shortened by 1 base and J by 7 bases, with 10 bases between the two germline ends. CDR3 length: 13 residues. Germline V gives CDR1 MGHRA, CDR2 YSYEKL. The CDR3 region has the DNA TGCGCCAGCAGCCAAGTTGGGGGAGGTGGCTACACCTTC. Amino acid sequence: CASSQVGGGGYTF.

This clone has more than one count but fewer than ten. J is TRBJ1-2 and V is TRBV27, with 7 bases matching TRBD1. With 8 bases clipped from V and 4 bases from J, the junction kept 4 bases outside the gene matches. Germline CDR1 and CDR2: MNHEY and SMNVEV (reference sequence). This CDR3 contains 12 residues. This chain's CDR3 is CASLRQGYGYTF. CDR3 DNA sequence: TGTGCCAGCCTCAGACAGGGCTATGGCTACACCTTC.

The table lists this clone with a few counts. The chain couples TRBV7-8 to TRBJ1-5, with TRBD1 identical over 12 bases. The CDR3 loop spans 17 amino acids. Losses at the gene ends were 4 bases for V and 0 bases for J; bases not matched to a gene: 4. Germline CDR1 reads SGHVS; CDR2 reads FQNEAQ. The CDR3 region is CASSSGQGAHSNQPQHF. CDR3 nucleotides: TGTGCCAGCAGCTCGGGACAGGGGGCGCATAGCAATCAGCCCCAGCATTTT.

V gene TRBV9 combines with J gene TRBJ2-5, with D unclear. V lost 4 bases and J 3 bases, leaving 13 bases between the germline ends. The germline V gene encodes CDR1 SGDLS and CDR2 YYNGEE. The CDR3 is made up of 14 amino acids. This CDR3 is CASSTGSREETQYF. CDR3 nucleotides: TGTGCCAGCAGCACTGGTAGTAGAGAAGAGACCCAGTACTTC.

The rearrangement uses TRBV5-4 and TRBJ2-1; 13 positions agree with TRBD2. The CDR3 is 16 amino acids. Germline V gene lookup returns CDR1 SGHNT and CDR2 YYREEE (reference sequence). The ends lost 4 bases at V and 2 bases at J; junction bases unmatched: 3. Here the CDR3 reads CASSAGLAGAYNEQFF. The DNA of the CDR3 is TGTGCCAGCAGCGCCGGACTAGCGGGGGCCTACAATGAGCAGTTCTTC.

The sample holds one count of this clone. J is TRBJ1-1 and V is TRBV5-1, with 8 bases matching TRBD1. V trimming: 2 bases; J trimming: 3 bases; junction bases outside the gene matches: 6. The CDR3 spans 15 residues. Germline-derived CDR1 and CDR2 are SGHRS and YFSETQ. The CDR3 DNA follows: TGCGCCAGCAGCTTCAGGGGGCGCGGAGACACTGAAGCTTTCTTT. It yields the protein CASSFRGRGDTEAFF. Full variable domain (rest looked up from reference TRBV5-1 and TRBJ1-1): KAGVTQTPRYLIKTRGQQVTLSCSPISGHRSVSWYQQTPGQGLQFLFEYFSETQRNKGNFPGRFSGRQFSNSRSEMNVSTLELGDSALYLCASSFRGRGDTEAFFGQGTRLTVV.

This clone was observed once. The chain employs TRBV9 and TRBJ2-7, with 10 bases that match TRBD2. V shed 1 base and J 2 bases; nucleotides not matched to a gene: 6. Per the germline V gene, CDR1 is SGDLS and CDR2 is YYNGEE. CDR3 size: 16 residues. This CDR3 reads CASSVSSGGLTYEQYF. The CDR3, as DNA: TGTGCCAGCAGCGTATCTAGCGGGGGCCTTACCTACGAGCAGTACTTC.

The V gene is TRBV9, the J gene TRBJ2-7; no definite D call. V was pared by 1 base and J by 7 bases, with 15 bases between. Germline CDR1 and CDR2: SGDLS and YYNGEE. The CDR3 is made up of 14 amino acids. CDR3 region: CASSVSQLSEEQYF. The CDR3 nucleotides are TGTGCCAGCAGCGTATCTCAGCTATCGGAGGAGCAGTACTTC.

The rearrangement links TRBV7-8 to TRBJ1-5, with unresolved D. The CDR3 totals 15 residues. Looked up from germline, CDR1 is SGHVS and CDR2 is FQNEAQ. Trimming removed 0 bases at V and 4 bases at J, with 10 bases between. The CDR3 DNA reads TGTGCCAGCAGCTTAGCGAGGGTCAGAAATCAGCCCCAGCATTTT. Protein product: CASSLARVRNQPQHF. Full variable domain (rest looked up from reference TRBV7-8 and TRBJ1-5): GAGVSQSPRYKVAKRGQDVALRCDPISGHVSLFWYQQALGQGPEFLTYFQNEAQLDKSGLPSDRFFAERPEGSVSTLKIQRTQQEDSAVYLCASSLARVRNQPQHFGDGTRLSIL.

The chain combines TRBV4-2 with TRBJ1-1; D is uncertain. V gave up 0 bases and J gave up 5 bases, with 13 bases separating them. CDR3 length equals 15 residues. The germline CDR1 and CDR2 sequences are LGHNA and YNFKEQ. The CDR3 here is CASSQERVRGTEAFF. The CDR3 region has the DNA TGTGCCAGCAGCCAAGAACGGGTTAGAGGGACTGAAGCTTTCTTT.

V is TRBV18 and J is TRBJ2-4; D ambiguous. The germline V gene encodes CDR1 KGHSH and CDR2 LQKENI. With 1 base removed from V and 8 bases from J, the gap between germline ends came to 18 bases. The CDR3 length is 16 residues. This chain's CDR3 is CASSPLVRSSLDIQYF. For the CDR3, the DNA is TGTGCCAGCTCACCACTCGTGCGTAGCTCCTTGGACATTCAGTACTTC.

V and J are TRBV7-9 and TRBJ1-6, with TRBD1 matching 10 bases. The CDR3 totals 18 residues. With 4 bases clipped from V and 3 bases from J, the junction kept 9 bases outside the gene matches. The V gene's germline CDR1 is SEHNR and CDR2 FQNEAQ (reference sequence). For the CDR3, the DNA is TGTGCCAGCAGCTCGCCATTGGACAGGGGGTTCTATAATTCACCCCTCCACTTT. This encodes CASSSPLDRGFYNSPLHF.

The chain is built from TRBV7-9 and TRBJ1-2, with 7 bases that match TRBD1. The CDR3 is made up of 14 amino acids. CDR1 is SEHNR and CDR2 is FQNEAQ in the germline V gene (reference sequence). V lost 5 bases to trimming and J lost 3 bases; unmatched junction nucleotides: 6. CDR3 sequence (DNA): TGTGCCAGCAGCGTATCCCAGGGGGACTATGGCTACACCTTC. Amino acids: CASSVSQGDYGYTF.

This chain links TRBV28 with TRBJ1-2; 9 bases match TRBD1. CDR1 MDHEN and CDR2 SYDVKM come from the germline V gene. This CDR3 has 12 residues. Trimming took 5 bases from V and 7 from J; bases not matched to a gene: 2. CDR3 bases: TGTGCCAGCAGTCAACAGGGGGCTGGCTACACCTTC. Its protein product is CASSQQGAGYTF.

The sample holds a few counts of this clone. The rearrangement uses TRBV2 and TRBJ1-6; D remains ambiguous. This CDR3 contains 14 residues. The germline V gene encodes CDR1 SNHLY and CDR2 FYNNEI. Trimming took off 2 bases at V and 9 bases at J, with 11 bases between the two ends. CDR3 in DNA: TGTGCCAGCAGTGAAACAGCCATAACTTCACCCCTCCACTTT. It translates to CASSETAITSPLHF. Variable domain in full (rest from reference TRBV2 and TRBJ1-6): EPEVTQTPSHQVTQMGQEVILRCVPISNHLYFYWYRQILGQKVEFLVSFYNNEISEKSEIFDDQFSVERPDGSNFTLKIRSTKLEDSAMYFCASSETAITSPLHFGNGTRLTVT.

This CDR3 reads CASSLDPTGMYEQYF. CDR3 in DNA: TGTGCCAGCAGTCTGGATCCAACAGGGATGTACGAGCAGTACTTC. The chain uses TRBV6-5 and TRBJ2-7; a weak D match, TRBD1 (6 bases). Germline values: CDR1 MNHEY, CDR2 SVGAGI. Trimming stripped 5 bases from V and 4 bases from J, with 18 bases between. The CDR3 is 15 amino acids.

The rearrangement links TRBV7-9 to TRBJ2-7; 8 bases align to TRBD1. The V gene end was trimmed by 5 bases and the J gene end by 3 bases; junction bases not matched to a gene: 21. This CDR3 has 19 residues. Looked up from germline, CDR1 is SEHNR and CDR2 is FQNEAQ (reference sequence). Here the CDR3 DNA reads TGTGCCAGCAGCCAACCCGACGAAGTGGACAGGGCTCTATACTACGAGCAGTACTTC. It specifies CASSQPDEVDRALYYEQYF.

CDR3 coding DNA: TGCGCCAGCAGCTTCCGGGACACTAGACGGGCAGATACGCAGTATTTT. It yields the protein CASSFRDTRRADTQYF. The chain uses TRBV5-1 and TRBJ2-3, with D possibly matching TRBD1 (6 bases). Germline CDR1 reads SGHRS; CDR2 reads YFSETQ. The CDR3 covers 16 residues. Trimming pared 2 bases from V and 4 bases from J, leaving 17 bases between.

The rearrangement joins TRBV5-1 to TRBJ1-5; 7 bases agree with TRBD1. V trimming: 0 bases; J trimming: 5 bases; junction bases outside the gene matches: 5. From germline, CDR1 is SGHRS and CDR2 YFSETQ. The CDR3 is made up of 15 amino acids. The CDR3: CASSLGGQGDQPQHF. The CDR3 coding sequence is TGCGCCAGCAGCTTGGGCGGGCAGGGGGATCAGCCCCAGCATTTT.

For this clone: Sequence at one end of the junction differs from germline and may be a read error. The chain uses TRBV20-1 and TRBJ1-2; no firm D call. Germline CDR1 reads DFQATT; CDR2 reads SNEGSKA (reference sequence). This CDR3 contains 10 residues. CDR3 sequence reads: CSAPKVLLHF. The CDR3 DNA reads TGCAGTGCTCCAAAAGTACTGCTGCACTTC.

V usage is TRBV11-2 and J usage is TRBJ2-3, with TRBD2 matching 7 bases. Germline CDR1 SGHAT, CDR2 FQNNGV. V lost 5 bases to trimming and J lost 5 bases; unmatched junction nucleotides: 7. CDR3 length equals 14 residues. This CDR3 reads CASSEFRGEDTQYF. In DNA form, the CDR3 reads TGTGCCAGCAGCGAATTCCGGGGGGAAGATACGCAGTATTTT. The variable domain in full, with the rest retrieved from reference TRBV11-2 and TRBJ2-3, is EAGVAQSPRYKIIEKRQSVAFWCNPISGHATLYWYQQILGQGPKLLIQFQNNGVVDDSQLPKDRFSAERLKGVDSTLKIQPAKLEDSAVYLCASSEFRGEDTQYFGPGTRLTVL.

The chain links TRBV7-8 to TRBJ2-2; 10 positions match TRBD2. The germline V gene has CDR1 SGHVS and CDR2 FQNEAQ. The CDR3 is 17 residues long. Trimming at V came to 9 bases and at J to 4 bases, leaving 14 bases not matched to a gene. The CDR3 DNA reads as TGTGCCAGTACTAGTGGTGGAGCGGGGGGGACCACCGGGGAGCTGTTTTTT. Translating it yields CASTSGGAGGTTGELFF.

This chain links TRBV19 with TRBJ1-2; 8 bases align to TRBD1. V trimming: 8 bases; J trimming: 3 bases; junction bases outside the gene matches: 5. CDR1 and CDR2 (germline): LNHDA, SQIVND (reference sequence). The CDR3 extends over 13 amino acids. The CDR3 sequence: CASLGQGYYGYTF. In DNA form, the CDR3 reads TGTGCCAGTCTCGGACAGGGCTACTATGGCTACACCTTC.

The V and J genes are TRBV18 and TRBJ1-2; a weak D match, TRBD1 (5 bases). Between the trimmed V and J ends, which lost 4 bases and 3 bases, there was a span of 12 bases. CDR1 and CDR2 (germline): KGHSH, LQKENI. This CDR3 has 14 amino acids. The CDR3 protein is CASSQTDTDYGYTF. CDR3 DNA sequence: TGTGCCAGCTCACAGACAGACACGGACTATGGCTACACCTTC.

This clone was counted only a few times. The chain combines TRBV6-1 with TRBJ1-2; D call uncertain. Germline V CDR1 and CDR2: MNHNS, SASEGT. V lost 0 bases to trimming and J lost 8 bases, with 13 bases between them. The CDR3 is 14 residues long. The DNA of the CDR3 is TGTGCCAGCAGTGAAGCGCTAGTTGTCGGGGGCTACACCTTC. Protein sequence: CASSEALVVGGYTF.

The chain recombines TRBV5-4 with TRBJ1-1; 8 nucleotides agree with TRBD1. With 4 bases clipped from V and 5 bases from J, the junction kept 4 bases outside the gene matches. Germline values: CDR1 SGHNT, CDR2 YYREEE (reference sequence). The CDR3 contains 13 residues. CDR3 protein: CASSTGQGTEAFF. The DNA for the CDR3 is TGTGCCAGCAGCACCGGACAGGGAACTGAAGCTTTCTTT.